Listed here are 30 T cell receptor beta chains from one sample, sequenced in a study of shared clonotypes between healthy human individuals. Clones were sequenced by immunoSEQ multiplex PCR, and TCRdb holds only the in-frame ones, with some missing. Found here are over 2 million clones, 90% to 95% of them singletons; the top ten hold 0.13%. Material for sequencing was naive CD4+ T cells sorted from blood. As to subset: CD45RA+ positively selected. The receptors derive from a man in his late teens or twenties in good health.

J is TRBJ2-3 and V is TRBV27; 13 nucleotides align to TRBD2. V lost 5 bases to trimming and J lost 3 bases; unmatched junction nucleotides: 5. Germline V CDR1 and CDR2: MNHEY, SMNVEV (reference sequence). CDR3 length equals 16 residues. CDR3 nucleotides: TGTGCCAGCAGTCCCAGGACTAGCGGGGGTACAGATACGCAGTATTTT. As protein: CASSPRTSGGTDTQYF.

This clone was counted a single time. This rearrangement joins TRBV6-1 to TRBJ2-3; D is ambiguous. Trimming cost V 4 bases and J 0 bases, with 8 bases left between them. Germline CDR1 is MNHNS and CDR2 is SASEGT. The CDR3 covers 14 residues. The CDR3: CASSVQSSTDTQYF. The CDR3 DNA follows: TGTGCCAGCAGTGTTCAGTCTAGCACAGATACGCAGTATTTT.

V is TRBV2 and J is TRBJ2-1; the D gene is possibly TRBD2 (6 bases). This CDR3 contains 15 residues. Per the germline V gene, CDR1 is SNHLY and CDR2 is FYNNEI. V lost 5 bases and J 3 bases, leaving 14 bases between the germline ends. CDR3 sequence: CASSLADLSYNEQFF. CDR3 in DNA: TGTGCCAGCAGTTTAGCGGACCTGAGCTACAATGAGCAGTTCTTC.

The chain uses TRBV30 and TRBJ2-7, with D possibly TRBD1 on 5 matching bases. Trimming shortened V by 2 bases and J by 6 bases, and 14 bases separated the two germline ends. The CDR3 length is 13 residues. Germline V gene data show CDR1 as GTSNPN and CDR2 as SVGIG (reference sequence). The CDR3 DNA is TGTGCCTGGAGTCCAGGGCAGCTCGGCGAGCAGTACTTC. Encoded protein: CAWSPGQLGEQYF.

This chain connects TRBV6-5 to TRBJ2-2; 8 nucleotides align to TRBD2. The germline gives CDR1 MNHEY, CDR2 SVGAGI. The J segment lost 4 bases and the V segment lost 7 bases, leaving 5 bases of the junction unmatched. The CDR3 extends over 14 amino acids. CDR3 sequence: CASMREEVTGELFF. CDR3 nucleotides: TGTGCCAGCATGCGGGAGGAGGTCACCGGGGAGCTGTTTTTT.

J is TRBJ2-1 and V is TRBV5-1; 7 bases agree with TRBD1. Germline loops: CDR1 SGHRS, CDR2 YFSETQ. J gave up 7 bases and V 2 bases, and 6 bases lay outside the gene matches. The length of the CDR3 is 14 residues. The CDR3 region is CASSLGGGWNEQFF. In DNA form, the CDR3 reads TGCGCCAGCAGCTTAGGGGGCGGATGGAATGAGCAGTTCTTC.

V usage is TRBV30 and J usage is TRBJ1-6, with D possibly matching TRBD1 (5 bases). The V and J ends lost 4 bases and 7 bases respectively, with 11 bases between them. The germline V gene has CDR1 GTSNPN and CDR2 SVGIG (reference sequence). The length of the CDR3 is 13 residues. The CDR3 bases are TGTGCCTGGATGCGCAGGGCCAATTCACCCCTCCACTTT. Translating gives CAWMRRANSPLHF.

CDR3 sequence: CASSRLGGYEQYF. The CDR3 DNA is TGTGCCAGCAGCCGCCTTGGAGGCTACGAGCAGTACTTC. The chain has TRBV6-5 and TRBJ2-7, with a weak D call TRBD2 (5 bases). The CDR3 has 13 residues. Per the germline V gene, CDR1 is MNHEY and CDR2 is SVGAGI. Between the trimmed V and J ends, which lost 6 bases and 3 bases, there was a span of 12 bases.

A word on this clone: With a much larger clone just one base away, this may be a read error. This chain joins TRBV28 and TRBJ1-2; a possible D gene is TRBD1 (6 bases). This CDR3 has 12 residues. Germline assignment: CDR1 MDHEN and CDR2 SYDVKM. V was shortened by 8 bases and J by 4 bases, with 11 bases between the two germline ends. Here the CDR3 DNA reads TGTGCCAGCCTAGGGGGGCTCTATGGCTACACCTTC. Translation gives CASLGGLYGYTF.

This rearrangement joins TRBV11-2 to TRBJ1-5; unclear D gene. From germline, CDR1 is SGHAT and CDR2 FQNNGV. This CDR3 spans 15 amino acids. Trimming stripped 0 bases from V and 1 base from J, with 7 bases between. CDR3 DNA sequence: TGTGCCAGCAGCTTAGACTGGGCGAGCAATCAGCCCCAGCATTTT. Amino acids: CASSLDWASNQPQHF.

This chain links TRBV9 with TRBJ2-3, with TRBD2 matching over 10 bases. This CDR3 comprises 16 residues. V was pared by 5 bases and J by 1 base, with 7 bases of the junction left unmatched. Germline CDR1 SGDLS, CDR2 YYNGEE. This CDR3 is CASSLTGTSGTDTQYF. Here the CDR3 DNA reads TGTGCCAGCAGTTTGACCGGGACTAGCGGCACAGATACGCAGTATTTT.

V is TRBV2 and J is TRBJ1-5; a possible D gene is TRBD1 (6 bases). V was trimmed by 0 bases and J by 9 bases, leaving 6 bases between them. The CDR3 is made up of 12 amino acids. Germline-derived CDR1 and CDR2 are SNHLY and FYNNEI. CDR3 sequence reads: CASSEAGGPQHF. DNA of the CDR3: TGTGCCAGCAGTGAAGCAGGGGGGCCCCAGCATTTT. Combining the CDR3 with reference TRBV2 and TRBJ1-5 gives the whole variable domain EPEVTQTPSHQVTQMGQEVILRCVPISNHLYFYWYRQILGQKVEFLVSFYNNEISEKSEIFDDQFSVERPDGSNFTLKIRSTKLEDSAMYFCASSEAGGPQHFGDGTRLSIL.

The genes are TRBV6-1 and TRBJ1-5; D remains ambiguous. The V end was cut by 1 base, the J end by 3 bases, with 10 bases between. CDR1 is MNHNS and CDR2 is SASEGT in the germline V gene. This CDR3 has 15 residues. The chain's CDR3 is CASSEGGLPNQPQHF. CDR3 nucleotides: TGTGCCAGCAGTGAAGGAGGGTTGCCCAATCAGCCCCAGCATTTT.

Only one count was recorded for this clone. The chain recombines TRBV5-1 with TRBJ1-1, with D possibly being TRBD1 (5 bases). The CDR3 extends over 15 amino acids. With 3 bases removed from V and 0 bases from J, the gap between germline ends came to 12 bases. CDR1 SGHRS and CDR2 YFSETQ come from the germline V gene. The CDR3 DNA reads TGCGCCAGCAGCTCAAGCAGGGACGTGAACACTGAAGCTTTCTTT. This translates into CASSSSRDVNTEAFF. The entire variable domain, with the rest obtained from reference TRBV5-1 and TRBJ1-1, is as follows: KAGVTQTPRYLIKTRGQQVTLSCSPISGHRSVSWYQQTPGQGLQFLFEYFSETQRNKGNFPGRFSGRQFSNSRSEMNVSTLELGDSALYLCASSSSRDVNTEAFFGQGTRLTVV.

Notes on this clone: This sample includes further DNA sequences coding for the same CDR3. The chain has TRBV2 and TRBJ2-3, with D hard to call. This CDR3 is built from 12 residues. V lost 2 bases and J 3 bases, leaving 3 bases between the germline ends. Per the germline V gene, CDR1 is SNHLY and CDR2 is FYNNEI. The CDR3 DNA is TGTGCCAGCAGTGAATTGACAGATACGCAGTATTTT. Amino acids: CASSELTDTQYF.

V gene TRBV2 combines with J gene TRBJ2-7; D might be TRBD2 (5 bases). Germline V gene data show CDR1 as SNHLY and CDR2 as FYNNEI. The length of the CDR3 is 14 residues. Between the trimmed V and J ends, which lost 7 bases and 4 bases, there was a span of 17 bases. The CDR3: CASTRRKLDYEQYF. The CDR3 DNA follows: TGTGCCAGCACGAGGCGGAAACTAGATTACGAGCAGTACTTC.

The chain's CDR3 is CASSLMGRNSNYGYTF. The CDR3 DNA sequence: TGTGCCAGCAGTTTAATGGGGCGGAATTCTAACTATGGCTACACCTTC. This chain links TRBV28 with TRBJ1-2; possibly TRBD1 for D (5 bases). V lost 2 bases and J lost 0, with 13 bases in between. CDR1 and CDR2 from the germline V gene are MDHEN and SYDVKM. This CDR3 contains 16 residues.

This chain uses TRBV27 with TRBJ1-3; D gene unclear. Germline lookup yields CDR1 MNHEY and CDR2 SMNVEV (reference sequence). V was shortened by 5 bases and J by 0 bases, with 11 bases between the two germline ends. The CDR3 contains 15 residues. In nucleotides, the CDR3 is TGTGCCAGCAGTCCCAGCTATAGCTCTGGAAACACCATATATTTT. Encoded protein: CASSPSYSSGNTIYF.

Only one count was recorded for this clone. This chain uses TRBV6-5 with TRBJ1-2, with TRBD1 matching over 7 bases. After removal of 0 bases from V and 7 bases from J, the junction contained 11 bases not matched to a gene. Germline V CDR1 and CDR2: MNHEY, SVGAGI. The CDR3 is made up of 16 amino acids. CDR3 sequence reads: CASSYSGKDRDRGYTF. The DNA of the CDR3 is TGTGCCAGCAGTTACTCAGGGAAAGACAGGGATCGTGGCTACACCTTC.

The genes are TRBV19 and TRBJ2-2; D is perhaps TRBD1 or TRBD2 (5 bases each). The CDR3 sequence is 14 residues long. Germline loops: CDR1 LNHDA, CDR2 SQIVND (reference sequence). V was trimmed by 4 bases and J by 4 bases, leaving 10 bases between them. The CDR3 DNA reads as TGTGCCAGTAGTAATGGGGGTGGCACCGGGGAGCTGTTTTTT. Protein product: CASSNGGGTGELFF.

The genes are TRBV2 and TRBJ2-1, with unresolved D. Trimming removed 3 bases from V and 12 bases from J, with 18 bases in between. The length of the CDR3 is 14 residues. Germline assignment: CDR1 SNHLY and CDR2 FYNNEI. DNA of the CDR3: TGTGCCAGCAGTGATGGACCCCTCGGTATAGGGCAGTTCTTC. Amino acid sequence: CASSDGPLGIGQFF.

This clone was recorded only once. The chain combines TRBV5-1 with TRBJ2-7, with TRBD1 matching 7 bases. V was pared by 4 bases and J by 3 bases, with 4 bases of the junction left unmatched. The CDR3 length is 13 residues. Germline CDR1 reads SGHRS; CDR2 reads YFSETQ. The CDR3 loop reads CASSLDRDYEQYF. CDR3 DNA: TGCGCCAGCAGCCTCGACAGGGACTACGAGCAGTACTTC.

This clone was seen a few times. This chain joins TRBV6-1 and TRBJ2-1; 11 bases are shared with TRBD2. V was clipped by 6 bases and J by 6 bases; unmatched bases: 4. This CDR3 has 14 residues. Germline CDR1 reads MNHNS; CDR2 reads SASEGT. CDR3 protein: CASSLAGGTNEQFF. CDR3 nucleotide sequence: TGTGCCAGCAGCCTAGCGGGGGGAACCAATGAGCAGTTCTTC.

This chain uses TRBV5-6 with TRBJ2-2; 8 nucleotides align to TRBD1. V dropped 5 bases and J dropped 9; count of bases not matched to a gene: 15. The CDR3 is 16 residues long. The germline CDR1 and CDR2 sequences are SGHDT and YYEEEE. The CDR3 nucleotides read TGTGCCAGCAGTTCTGACAGGGGCCGCCCAGGCAGGGAGCTGTTTTTT. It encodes CASSSDRGRPGRELFF.

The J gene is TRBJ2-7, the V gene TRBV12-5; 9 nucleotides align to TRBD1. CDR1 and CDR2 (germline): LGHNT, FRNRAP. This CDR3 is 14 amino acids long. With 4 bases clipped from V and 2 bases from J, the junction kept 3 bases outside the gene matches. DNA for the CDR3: TGTGCTAGTGGTTCGGGACAGGGACCCTACGAGCAGTACTTC. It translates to CASGSGQGPYEQYF.

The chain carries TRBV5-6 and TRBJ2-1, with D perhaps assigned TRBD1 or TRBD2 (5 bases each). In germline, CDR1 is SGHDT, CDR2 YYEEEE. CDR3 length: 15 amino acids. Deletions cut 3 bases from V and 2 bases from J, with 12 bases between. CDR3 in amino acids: CASSSGTGTYNEQFF. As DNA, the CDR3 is TGTGCCAGCAGCTCCGGGACGGGAACCTACAATGAGCAGTTCTTC. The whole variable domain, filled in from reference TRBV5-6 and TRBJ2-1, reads DAGVTQSPTHLIKTRGQQVTLRCSPKSGHDTVSWYQQALGQGPQFIFQYYEEEERQRGNFPDRFSGHQFPNYSSELNVNALLLGDSALYLCASSSGTGTYNEQFFGPGTRLTVL.

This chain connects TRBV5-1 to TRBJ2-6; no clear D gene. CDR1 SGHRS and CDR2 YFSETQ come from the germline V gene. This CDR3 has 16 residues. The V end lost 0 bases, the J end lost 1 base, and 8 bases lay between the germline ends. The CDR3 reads CASSLETVSGANVLTF. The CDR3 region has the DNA TGCGCCAGCAGCTTGGAAACAGTATCTGGGGCCAACGTCCTGACTTTC.

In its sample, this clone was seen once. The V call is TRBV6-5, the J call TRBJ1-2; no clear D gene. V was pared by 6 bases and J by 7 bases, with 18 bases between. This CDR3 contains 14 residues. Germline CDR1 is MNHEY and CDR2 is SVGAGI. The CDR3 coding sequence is TGTGCCAGCAGGACCGGGTTGGCCTCAGCTGGCTACACCTTC. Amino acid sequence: CASRTGLASAGYTF.

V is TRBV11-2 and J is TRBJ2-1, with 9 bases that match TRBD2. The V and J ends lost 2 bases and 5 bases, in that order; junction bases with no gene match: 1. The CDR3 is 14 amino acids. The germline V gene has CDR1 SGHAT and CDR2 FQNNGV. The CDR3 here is CASSLSGRHNEQFF. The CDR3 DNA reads TGTGCCAGCAGCTTAAGCGGGAGGCACAATGAGCAGTTCTTC.

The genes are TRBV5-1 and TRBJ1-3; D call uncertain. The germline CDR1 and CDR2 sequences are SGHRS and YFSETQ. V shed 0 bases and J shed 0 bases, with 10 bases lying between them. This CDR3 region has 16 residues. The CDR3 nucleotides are TGCGCCAGCAGCTTGGTACAGTTCTCCTCTGGAAACACCATATATTTT. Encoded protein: CASSLVQFSSGNTIYF.